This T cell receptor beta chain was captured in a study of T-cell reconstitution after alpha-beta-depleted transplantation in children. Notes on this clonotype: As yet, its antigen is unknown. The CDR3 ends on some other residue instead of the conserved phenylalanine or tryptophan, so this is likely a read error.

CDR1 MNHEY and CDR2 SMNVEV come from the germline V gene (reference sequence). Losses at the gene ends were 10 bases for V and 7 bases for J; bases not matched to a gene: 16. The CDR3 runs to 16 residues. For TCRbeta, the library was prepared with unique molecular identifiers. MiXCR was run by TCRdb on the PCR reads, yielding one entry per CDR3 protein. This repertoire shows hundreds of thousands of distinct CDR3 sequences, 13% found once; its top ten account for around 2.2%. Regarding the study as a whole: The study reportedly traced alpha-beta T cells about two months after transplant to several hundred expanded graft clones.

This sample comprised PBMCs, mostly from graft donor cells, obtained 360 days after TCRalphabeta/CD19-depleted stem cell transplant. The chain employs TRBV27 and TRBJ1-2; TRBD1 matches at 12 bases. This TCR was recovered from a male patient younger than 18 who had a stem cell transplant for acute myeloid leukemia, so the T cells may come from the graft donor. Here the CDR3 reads CATLGQGAGLGSGYTS. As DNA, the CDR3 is TGTGCCACCTTGGGACAGGGGGCTGGGCTCGGATCTGGCTACACCTCC.